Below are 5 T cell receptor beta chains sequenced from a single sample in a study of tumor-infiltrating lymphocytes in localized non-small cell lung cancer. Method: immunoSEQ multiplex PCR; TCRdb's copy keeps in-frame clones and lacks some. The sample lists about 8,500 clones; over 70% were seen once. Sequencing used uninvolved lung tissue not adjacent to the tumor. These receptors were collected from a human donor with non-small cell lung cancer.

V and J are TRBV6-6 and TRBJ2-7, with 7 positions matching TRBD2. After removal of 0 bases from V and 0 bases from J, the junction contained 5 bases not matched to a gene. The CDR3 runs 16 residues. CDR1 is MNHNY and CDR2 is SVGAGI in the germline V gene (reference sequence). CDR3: CASSYSSLAVSYEQYF. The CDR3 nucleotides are TGTGCCAGCAGTTACTCGAGTCTAGCGGTCTCCTACGAGCAGTACTTC.

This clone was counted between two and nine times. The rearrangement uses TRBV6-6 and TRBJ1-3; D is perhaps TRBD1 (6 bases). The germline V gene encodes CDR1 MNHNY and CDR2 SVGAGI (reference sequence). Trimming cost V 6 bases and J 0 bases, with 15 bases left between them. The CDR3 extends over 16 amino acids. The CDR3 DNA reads TGTGCCAGCAGCGCTACAGGGCCGAGCTCTGGAAACACCATATATTTT. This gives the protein CASSATGPSSGNTIYF.

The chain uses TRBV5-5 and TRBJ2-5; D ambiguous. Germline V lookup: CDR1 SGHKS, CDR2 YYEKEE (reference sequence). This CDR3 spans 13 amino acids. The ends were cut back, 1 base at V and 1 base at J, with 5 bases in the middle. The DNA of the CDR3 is TGTGCCAGCAGCTTGAAAGGCCAAGAGACCCAGTACTTC. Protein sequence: CASSLKGQETQYF.

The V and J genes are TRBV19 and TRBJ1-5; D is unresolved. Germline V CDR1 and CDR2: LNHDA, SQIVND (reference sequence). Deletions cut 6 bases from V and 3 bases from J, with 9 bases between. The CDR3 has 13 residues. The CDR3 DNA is TGTGCCAGTAGAAGGGAGGACAATCAGCCCCAGCATTTT. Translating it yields CASRREDNQPQHF.

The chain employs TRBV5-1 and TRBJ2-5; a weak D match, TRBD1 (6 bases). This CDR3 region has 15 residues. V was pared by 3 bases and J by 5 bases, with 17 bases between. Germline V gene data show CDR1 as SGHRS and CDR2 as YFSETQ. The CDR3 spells CASSSTGSWQETQYF. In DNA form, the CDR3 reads TGCGCCAGCAGCTCCACAGGGAGTTGGCAGGAGACCCAGTACTTC.